This entry lists 3 T cell receptor beta chains sequenced from one sample in a study of cytomegalovirus exposure and HLA in healthy donors. PCR amplification relied on 60 Vbeta primers (plus 13 Jbeta primers). Libraries were prepared by immunoSEQ multiplex PCR; TCRdb keeps only in-frame clonotypes and omits some of them. The sample table includes about 130,000 clones. Specimen: PBMCs. The receptors originated from a young man in good health and CMV-seronegative.

This chain links TRBV9 with TRBJ2-3; TRBD2 aligns across 7 bases. Per the germline V gene, CDR1 is SGDLS and CDR2 is YYNGEE. This CDR3 has 16 residues. V lost 4 bases and J lost 0; bases outside the gene matches: 8. CDR3 in DNA: TGTGCCAGCAGCACCGCGGGGGTTTATAGCACAGATACGCAGTATTTT. It encodes CASSTAGVYSTDTQYF.

The chain is built from TRBV4-2 and TRBJ1-1; D not certain. The ends were cut back, 0 bases at V and 1 base at J, with 9 bases in the middle. The CDR3 covers 15 residues. CDR1 LGHNA and CDR2 YNFKEQ come from the germline V gene. This CDR3 reads CASSQDHEGNTEAFF. The CDR3 DNA reads TGTGCCAGCAGCCAAGATCATGAGGGGAACACTGAAGCTTTCTTT.

The chain recombines TRBV5-1 with TRBJ2-7, with 8 bases aligning to TRBD1. The CDR3 extends over 13 amino acids. CDR1 SGHRS and CDR2 YFSETQ come from the germline V gene. The trim removed 4 bases at V and 6 bases at J, leaving 6 bases unmatched. DNA of the CDR3: TGCGCCAGCAGCACTTGGACAGGGCTCGAGCAGTACTTC. This translates into CASSTWTGLEQYF.